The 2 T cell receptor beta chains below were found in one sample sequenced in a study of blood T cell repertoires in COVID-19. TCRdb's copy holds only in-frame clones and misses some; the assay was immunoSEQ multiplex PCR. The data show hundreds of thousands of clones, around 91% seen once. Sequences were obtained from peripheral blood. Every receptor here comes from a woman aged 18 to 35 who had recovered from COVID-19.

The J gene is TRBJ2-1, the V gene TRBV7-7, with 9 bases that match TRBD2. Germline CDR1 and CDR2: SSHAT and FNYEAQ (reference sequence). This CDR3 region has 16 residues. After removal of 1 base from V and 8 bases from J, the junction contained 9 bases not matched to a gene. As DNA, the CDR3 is TGTGCCAGCAGCTTAGGCGCGGGAGGGCGTGGCGATGAGCAGTTCTTC. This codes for CASSLGAGGRGDEQFF.

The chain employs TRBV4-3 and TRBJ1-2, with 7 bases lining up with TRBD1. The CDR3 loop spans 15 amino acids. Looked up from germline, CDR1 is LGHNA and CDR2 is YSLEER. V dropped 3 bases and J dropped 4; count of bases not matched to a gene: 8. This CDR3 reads CASSQGTADFYGYTF. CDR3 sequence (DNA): TGCGCCAGCAGCCAGGGGACAGCGGATTTCTATGGCTACACCTTC.